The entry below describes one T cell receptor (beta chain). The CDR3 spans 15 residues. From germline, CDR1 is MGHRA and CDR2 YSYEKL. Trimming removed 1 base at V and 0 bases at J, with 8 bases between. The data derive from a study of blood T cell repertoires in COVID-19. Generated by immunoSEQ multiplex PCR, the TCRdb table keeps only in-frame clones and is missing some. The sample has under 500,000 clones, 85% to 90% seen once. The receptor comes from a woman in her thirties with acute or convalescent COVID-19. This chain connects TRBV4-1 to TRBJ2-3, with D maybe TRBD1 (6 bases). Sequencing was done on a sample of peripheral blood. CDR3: CASSQAGDSTDTQYF. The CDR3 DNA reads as TGCGCCAGCAGCCAAGCAGGGGATAGCACAGATACGCAGTATTTT.